This T cell receptor (beta chain) came from a study of OX40 agonist ivuxolimab in advanced cancers. In the study overall: Enrollees could have had prior anti-PD-1, anti-PD-L1 or anti-CTLA-4 therapy, which about 40% had received. Study-wide findings and caveats: With doses of 0.1-3.0 mg/kg, partial responders showed among the lowest clonal expansion. In CD8+ T cells, expanded clones were on average more numerous than in CD4+.

Produced via immunoSEQ multiplex PCR; TCRdb's table is partial and in-frame only. The data contain 45,000 or so clones, approximately 80% of them singletons. To note about this clone: Its antigen is currently unknown.

The sequence derives from an adult with an advanced solid tumor such as melanoma, head and neck, liver or kidney cancer. The source was CD4+ or CD8+ T cells sorted from blood, collected in a trial of the OX40 agonist ivuxolimab.

CDR3 amino acids: CASSIGQGAIYGYTF. CDR3 coding DNA: TGTGCCAGCAGCATAGGACAGGGGGCGATCTATGGCTACACCTTC. The J gene is TRBJ1-2, the V gene TRBV5-4; TRBD1 matches at 11 bases. Germline CDR1 SGHNT, CDR2 YYREEE (reference sequence). CDR3 length: 15 amino acids. V lost 4 bases and J lost 4; bases outside the gene matches: 6.